This T cell receptor (beta chain) was captured in a study of early T cells in non-severe SARS-CoV-2 infection. Study information: Unsorted whole-blood RNA was sequenced in bulk, leaving chains unpaired.

TCRdb recomputed calls from the 5' RACE reads with MiXCR, one row per CDR3 protein. This sample has around 46,000 distinct CDR3 sequences; 5% to 6% occur once, and the top ten carry roughly 5.2%. This clonotype was recorded many times. Germline CDR1 reads SQVTM; CDR2 reads ANQGSEA. V lost 5 bases and J 0 bases, leaving 13 bases between the germline ends. The CDR3 has 14 residues. J is TRBJ1-1 and V is TRBV29-1, with D hard to call. The sequenced sample was whole blood, obtained at baseline. The TCR comes from an adult who was a healthcare worker with PCR-confirmed SARS-CoV-2 infection or an uninfected control (not recorded which). This CDR3 is CSVTLGPMNTEAFF. Written as DNA, the CDR3 is TGCAGCGTTACCCTAGGCCCTATGAACACTGAAGCTTTCTTT.